The subject of this entry is one T cell receptor (beta chain). PBMCs stemmed from 10 ml fresh peripheral blood. The data were taken from a study of T cells in Graves' hyperthyroidism and ophthalmopathy. Regions amplified from RNA transcripts were the TCR beta CDR3 regions. The study used the HTBI primer set for a first-round RT-PCR of the TCR CDR3. MiXCR, applied by TCRdb to the multiplex PCR reads, yields one record per CDR3 protein. The sample records 200,000 to 300,000 distinct CDR3 sequences, around 17% being singletons. Germline V CDR1 and CDR2: MDHEN, SYDVKM. The V end lost 6 bases, the J end lost 8 bases, and 22 bases lay between the germline ends. The CDR3 runs to 15 residues.

This clonotype was sampled from a woman between 18 and 30 years old with Graves' ophthalmopathy. Sample: blood. This chain uses TRBV28 with TRBJ1-1, with D unclear. The CDR3 coding sequence is TGTGCCAGCAGACGCCGTCAGGAGCTAGGTAGCGAAGCTTTCTTT. Translated, it gives CASRRRQELGSEAFF. Full variable domain (rest looked up from reference TRBV28 and TRBJ1-1): DVKVTQSSRYLVKRTGEKVFLECVQDMDHENMFWYRQDPGLGLRLIYFSYDVKMKEKGDIPEGYSVSREKKERFSLILESASTNQTSMYLCASRRRQELGSEAFFGQGTRLTVV.